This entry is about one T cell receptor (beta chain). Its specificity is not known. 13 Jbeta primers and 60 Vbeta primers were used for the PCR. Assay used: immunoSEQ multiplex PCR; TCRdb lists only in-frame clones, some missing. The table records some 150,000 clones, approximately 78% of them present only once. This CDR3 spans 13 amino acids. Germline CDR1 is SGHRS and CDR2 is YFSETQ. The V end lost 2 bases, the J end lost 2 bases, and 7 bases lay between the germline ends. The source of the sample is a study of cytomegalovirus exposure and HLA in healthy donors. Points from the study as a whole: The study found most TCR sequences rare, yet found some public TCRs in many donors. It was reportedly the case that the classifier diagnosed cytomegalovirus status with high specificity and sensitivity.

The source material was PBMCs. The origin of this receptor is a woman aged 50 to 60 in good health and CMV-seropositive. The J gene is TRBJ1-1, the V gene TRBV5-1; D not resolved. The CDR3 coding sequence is TGCGCCAGCAGCTTAAGCAAAAACACTGAAGCTTTCTTT. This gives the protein CASSLSKNTEAFF.